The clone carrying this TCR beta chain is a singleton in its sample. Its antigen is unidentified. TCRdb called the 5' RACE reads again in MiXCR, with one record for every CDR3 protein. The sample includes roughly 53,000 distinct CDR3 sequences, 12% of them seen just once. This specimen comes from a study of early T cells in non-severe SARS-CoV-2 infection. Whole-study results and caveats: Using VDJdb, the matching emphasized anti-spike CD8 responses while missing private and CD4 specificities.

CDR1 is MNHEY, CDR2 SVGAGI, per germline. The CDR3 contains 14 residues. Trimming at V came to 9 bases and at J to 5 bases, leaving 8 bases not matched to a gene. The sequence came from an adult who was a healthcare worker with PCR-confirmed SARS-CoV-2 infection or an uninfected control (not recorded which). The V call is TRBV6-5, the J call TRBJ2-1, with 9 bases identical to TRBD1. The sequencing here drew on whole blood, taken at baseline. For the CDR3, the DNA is TGTGCCAGTCGGCTGGACAGGGGACACAATGAGCAGTTCTTC. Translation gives CASRLDRGHNEQFF.